This passage covers 32 T cell receptor beta chains from one sample sequenced in a study of blood T cell repertoires in COVID-19. Data came from immunoSEQ multiplex PCR; TCRdb stores just in-frame clones and leaves some out. Of roughly 120,000 clones in the sample, around nine tenths were seen once. The sample was peripheral blood. All receptors come from a woman aged 50 to 65 with acute or convalescent COVID-19.

V usage is TRBV24-1 and J usage is TRBJ2-1; the D is unclear. CDR1 is KGHDR and CDR2 is SFDVKD in the germline V gene. The CDR3 has 11 residues. The V end was cut by 3 bases, the J end by 10 bases, with 6 bases between. CDR3 sequence: CATSDTREQFF. As DNA, the CDR3 is TGTGCCACCAGTGATACAAGAGAGCAGTTCTTC.

This clone has only one observation. The chain links TRBV7-2 to TRBJ2-5; 15 nucleotides agree with TRBD2. Germline values: CDR1 SGHTA, CDR2 FQGNSA. The junction had 12 bases not matched to a gene; V was cut back by 1 base and J by 9 bases. The CDR3 is made up of 18 amino acids. The CDR3 sequence is CASSLGRTSGGAKAAQYF. The CDR3 coding sequence is TGTGCCAGCAGCTTAGGACGGACTAGCGGGGGGGCCAAGGCGGCCCAGTACTTC.

The V gene is TRBV30, the J gene TRBJ2-5; 13 bases are shared with TRBD2. The CDR3 is 15 residues long. V shed 0 bases, J shed 5 bases, and the junction held 3 bases outside the gene matches. Germline V gene data show CDR1 as GTSNPN and CDR2 as SVGIG (reference sequence). In DNA form, the CDR3 reads TGTGCCTGGAGTGTACTAGCGGGGGGGTGGGAGACCCAGTACTTC. Translating gives CAWSVLAGGWETQYF.

The V and J genes are TRBV7-9 and TRBJ1-2; D gene ambiguous. Trimming cost V 6 bases and J 8 bases, with 22 bases left between them. The CDR3 consists of 15 residues. CDR1 and CDR2 from the germline V gene are SEHNR and FQNEAQ (reference sequence). The CDR3 DNA sequence: TGTGCCAGCAGATCAAGCCCGGGAGGAAGCCAGGGCTACACCTTC. It yields the protein CASRSSPGGSQGYTF.

This clone was counted once. CDR3: CASSAFRTPGGSPLHF. The CDR3 nucleotides read TGTGCCAGCAGTGCTTTTCGGACCCCGGGGGGATCACCCCTCCACTTT. The chain recombines TRBV6-1 with TRBJ1-6; TRBD1 is a possible D gene (5 bases). Germline-derived CDR1 and CDR2 are MNHNS and SASEGT. V was pared by 4 bases and J by 10 bases, with 20 bases between. This CDR3 is 16 amino acids long.

The chain recombines TRBV14 with TRBJ1-1, with D tentatively TRBD1 (5 bases). CDR1 is SGHDN, CDR2 FVKESK, per germline. The V end was cut by 4 bases, the J end by 10 bases, with 25 bases between. The CDR3 has 16 amino acids. CDR3 protein: CASSLKNGGAQRRAFF. CDR3 coding DNA: TGTGCCAGCAGCCTCAAAAACGGCGGGGCCCAGAGGCGAGCTTTCTTT.

The rearrangement uses TRBV30 and TRBJ1-2; 9 bases are shared with TRBD1. Germline CDR1 GTSNPN, CDR2 SVGIG (reference sequence). The length of the CDR3 is 15 residues. Losses at the gene ends were 2 bases for V and 4 bases for J; bases not matched to a gene: 8. In DNA form, the CDR3 reads TGTGCCTGGAGTCGGGGACAGGGATCTAGCTATGGCTACACCTTC. It specifies CAWSRGQGSSYGYTF.

V is TRBV19 and J is TRBJ1-5; maybe TRBD1 (5 bases). The CDR3 extends over 14 amino acids. Between the trimmed V and J ends, which lost 4 bases and 4 bases, there was a span of 11 bases. Per the germline V gene, CDR1 is LNHDA and CDR2 is SQIVND (reference sequence). CDR3 in amino acids: CASSNRQLNQPQHF. The CDR3 nucleotides read TGTGCCAGTAGTAATCGACAGCTAAATCAGCCCCAGCATTTT. Full variable domain (missing parts from reference TRBV19 and TRBJ1-5): DGGITQSPKYLFRKEGQNVTLSCEQNLNHDAMYWYRQDPGQGLRLIYYSQIVNDFQKGDIAEGYSVSREKKESFPLTVTSAQKNPTAFYLCASSNRQLNQPQHFGDGTRLSIL.

The rearrangement joins TRBV28 to TRBJ1-2; no clear D gene. This CDR3 has 13 amino acids. From germline, CDR1 is MDHEN and CDR2 SYDVKM. Trimming took off 4 bases at V and 8 bases at J, with 14 bases between the two ends. CDR3 in DNA: TGTGCCAGCAGTTCCCAGGTCCCGGGAGGCTACACCTTC. This gives the protein CASSSQVPGGYTF.

This clone was detected only a few times. The V call is TRBV6-5, the J call TRBJ2-7; possibly TRBD2 for D (6 bases). The CDR3 consists of 15 residues. Trimming left V 3 bases short and J 9 bases short, with 21 bases between. From germline, CDR1 is MNHEY and CDR2 SVGAGI. Here the CDR3 DNA reads TGTGCCAGCAGTTATCAGGACGGAGGGAGCTATCCGCAGTACTTC. It specifies CASSYQDGGSYPQYF.

This rearrangement joins TRBV4-3 to TRBJ1-5; tentatively, D is TRBD1 (5 bases). Germline assignment: CDR1 LGHNA and CDR2 YSLEER. The V and J ends lost 3 bases and 6 bases respectively, with 12 bases between them. This CDR3 comprises 14 residues. As DNA, the CDR3 is TGCGCCAGCAGCCAGGACCAGGGTATTCAGCCCCAGCATTTT. Its protein is CASSQDQGIQPQHF.

V usage is TRBV18 and J usage is TRBJ1-1; TRBD1 might be the D (5 bases). The V end lost 3 bases, the J end lost 3 bases, and 8 bases lay between the germline ends. CDR3 length: 13 amino acids. Germline values: CDR1 KGHSH, CDR2 LQKENI. The CDR3: CASSPSRDTEAFF. CDR3 coding DNA: TGTGCCAGCTCACCTAGCAGGGACACTGAAGCTTTCTTT.

This rearrangement joins TRBV7-2 to TRBJ2-3; 7 bases align to TRBD1. Per germline, CDR1 SGHTA and CDR2 FQGNSA. The CDR3 is 15 residues long. After removal of 0 bases from V and 3 bases from J, the junction contained 3 bases not matched to a gene. This CDR3 is CASSLARDRTDTQYF. The CDR3 DNA reads TGTGCCAGCAGCTTAGCAAGGGACAGAACAGATACGCAGTATTTT.

This clone was observed a few times. This CDR3 reads CASSLVGGAGYGYTF. The CDR3 bases are TGTGCCAGCAGCTTAGTCGGGGGGGCAGGCTATGGCTACACCTTC. J is TRBJ1-2 and V is TRBV7-2; maybe TRBD1 (6 bases). Looked up from germline, CDR1 is SGHTA and CDR2 is FQGNSA. V shed 1 base and J shed 4 bases, with 13 bases lying between them. The CDR3 totals 15 residues. Looking up the rest from reference TRBV7-2 and TRBJ1-2 gives the full variable domain: GAGVSQSPSNKVTEKGKDVELRCDPISGHTALYWYRQSLGQGLEFLIYFQGNSAPDKSGLPSDRFSAERTGGSVSTLTIQRTQQEDSAVYLCASSLVGGAGYGYTFGSGTRLTVV.

The chain uses TRBV5-1 and TRBJ2-3; 8 nucleotides align to TRBD2. This CDR3 spans 16 amino acids. V lost 4 bases to trimming and J lost 0 bases; unmatched junction nucleotides: 7. Per germline, CDR1 SGHRS and CDR2 YFSETQ. The CDR3 region is CASSPGASGSTDTQYF. In DNA, the CDR3 is TGCGCCAGCAGCCCGGGTGCTAGCGGGAGCACAGATACGCAGTATTTT.

This clone was observed a handful of times. This chain joins TRBV2 and TRBJ2-2; D ambiguous. The CDR3 runs 14 residues. Germline CDR1 is SNHLY and CDR2 is FYNNEI. The V gene lost 2 bases and the J gene lost 7 bases, with 11 bases spanning the gap. This chain's CDR3 is CASSENSGGGELFF. The DNA for the CDR3 is TGTGCCAGCAGTGAAAATTCCGGCGGCGGGGAGCTGTTTTTT.

This clone was observed a single time. DNA of the CDR3: TGTGCCAGCTCTCCGGACAGGGCAACAGATACGCAGTATTTT. This gives the protein CASSPDRATDTQYF. The rearrangement links TRBV18 to TRBJ2-3, with 8 bases lining up with TRBD1. V lost 6 bases to trimming and J lost 3 bases; unmatched junction nucleotides: 5. Germline-derived CDR1 and CDR2 are KGHSH and LQKENI. The CDR3 totals 14 residues.

In this sample, this clone turned up a few times. The gene calls are TRBV24-1 and TRBJ2-1, with D unresolved. CDR1 and CDR2 from the germline V gene are KGHDR and SFDVKD. CDR3 length: 15 amino acids. Deletions cut 4 bases from V and 0 bases from J, with 9 bases between. CDR3 protein: CATSDPLSSYNEQFF. The CDR3 DNA follows: TGTGCCACCAGTGACCCACTGAGCTCCTACAATGAGCAGTTCTTC.

The chain recombines TRBV14 with TRBJ2-7; TRBD2 aligns across 11 bases. The CDR3 is 14 residues long. The V gene end was trimmed by 4 bases and the J gene end by 5 bases; junction bases not matched to a gene: 4. The germline V gene encodes CDR1 SGHDN and CDR2 FVKESK. The CDR3 region has the DNA TGTGCCAGCAGCCCCACTAGCGGGAGCAACGAGCAGTACTTC. Its protein is CASSPTSGSNEQYF.

The chain carries TRBV5-1 and TRBJ2-1, with 8 bases aligning to TRBD2. V trimming: 0 bases; J trimming: 2 bases; junction bases outside the gene matches: 4. The CDR3 is 16 amino acids. CDR1 and CDR2 (germline): SGHRS, YFSETQ. The CDR3: CASSLDRGLAYNEQFF. Here the CDR3 DNA reads TGCGCCAGCAGCTTGGATAGGGGACTAGCCTACAATGAGCAGTTCTTC.

The chain employs TRBV6-5 and TRBJ2-2; 9 positions match TRBD2. V shed 7 bases, J shed 1 base, and the junction held 4 bases outside the gene matches. This CDR3 comprises 15 residues. Germline V gives CDR1 MNHEY, CDR2 SVGAGI. CDR3 residues: CASIRTSENTGELFF. The CDR3 nucleotides are TGTGCCAGCATCCGGACTAGCGAGAACACCGGGGAGCTGTTTTTT.

This chain joins TRBV4-3 and TRBJ1-4; TRBD1 might be the D (6 bases). The germline gives CDR1 LGHNA, CDR2 YSLEER. The V end was cut by 2 bases, the J end by 2 bases, with 12 bases between. The CDR3 has 16 amino acids. The DNA for the CDR3 is TGCGCCAGCAGCCAATACAGGGAGGGCACTAATGAAAAACTGTTTTTT. This codes for CASSQYREGTNEKLFF.

This chain connects TRBV12-3 or TRBV12-4 to TRBJ1-2; weak D call: TRBD1 (6 bases). The V and J ends lost 3 bases and 4 bases respectively, with 9 bases between them. The CDR3 length is 13 residues. CDR3 coding DNA: TGTGCCAGCAGTTTCGGACAGATCTATGGCTACACCTTC. Protein sequence: CASSFGQIYGYTF.

As DNA, the CDR3 is TGTGCCAGCAGTTACGAGGGGGCGGGAACTGAAGCTTTCTTT. This encodes CASSYEGAGTEAFF. The chain joins TRBV6-5 to TRBJ1-1; 7 nucleotides line up with TRBD1. V dropped 2 bases and J dropped 5; count of bases not matched to a gene: 5. Germline loops: CDR1 MNHEY, CDR2 SVGAGI. The CDR3 has 14 residues.

This chain uses TRBV7-9 with TRBJ1-2, with unresolved D. This CDR3 is built from 16 residues. V was pared by 4 bases and J by 2 bases, with 17 bases between. Germline CDR1 reads SEHNR; CDR2 reads FQNEAQ (reference sequence). CDR3 in amino acids: CASSSGMGSKNYGYTF. The CDR3 DNA reads TGTGCCAGCAGCTCCGGAATGGGCAGCAAAAACTATGGCTACACCTTC.

The rearrangement links TRBV27 to TRBJ2-7; perhaps TRBD1 as D (7 bases). This CDR3 is 15 amino acids long. V was shortened by 4 bases and J by 5 bases, with 18 bases between the two germline ends. From germline, CDR1 is MNHEY and CDR2 SMNVEV (reference sequence). The CDR3 nucleotides are TGTGCCAGCAGTTCCCTCGCAGGGGGGATTAACGAGCAGTACTTC. Its protein product is CASSSLAGGINEQYF.

The rearrangement uses TRBV4-3 and TRBJ1-2; D gene uncertain. The germline V gene encodes CDR1 LGHNA and CDR2 YSLEER. Trimming removed 4 bases from V and 7 bases from J, with 10 bases in between. This CDR3 has 12 amino acids. CDR3 in DNA: TGCGCCAGCAGCCTGAACTCCCTTGGCTACACCTTC. Protein: CASSLNSLGYTF.

This clone was observed a single time. The V gene is TRBV9, the J gene TRBJ2-1; possible D gene TRBD1, 6 bases. This CDR3 has 15 amino acids. Trimming shortened V by 0 bases and J by 6 bases, and 13 bases separated the two germline ends. The germline gives CDR1 SGDLS, CDR2 YYNGEE. CDR3 DNA: TGTGCCAGCAGCGTAGAAACAGGGTGGACCAATGAGCAGTTCTTC. Protein: CASSVETGWTNEQFF.

The genes are TRBV30 and TRBJ1-4, with D uncertain. Germline CDR1 GTSNPN, CDR2 SVGIG (reference sequence). This CDR3 has 11 amino acids. Trimming stripped 0 bases from V and 12 bases from J, with 8 bases between. The CDR3 protein is CAWSVKRELFF. CDR3 nucleotides: TGTGCCTGGAGTGTAAAGCGGGAACTGTTTTTT. The full variable domain, with the rest looked up from reference TRBV30 and TRBJ1-4, is SQTIHQWPATLVQPVGSPLSLECTVEGTSNPNLYWYRQAAGRGLQLLFYSVGIGQISSEVPQNLSASRPQDRQFILSSKKLLLSDSGFYLCAWSVKRELFFGSGTQLSVL.

The J gene is TRBJ2-3, the V gene TRBV6-2 or TRBV6-3, with a possible D match to TRBD2 (6 bases). CDR3 length equals 17 residues. Trimming cost V 0 bases and J 2 bases, with 15 bases left between them. Germline assignment: CDR1 MNHEY and CDR2 SVGEGT. CDR3 nucleotides: TGTGCCAGCAGTTACTCGGGGTCGGGAGAATACACAGATACGCAGTATTTT. Its translation: CASSYSGSGEYTDTQYF.

This chain joins TRBV15 and TRBJ1-2, with unresolved D. V was shortened by 0 bases and J by 4 bases, with 9 bases between the two germline ends. Per germline, CDR1 LNHNV and CDR2 YYDKDF (reference sequence). The CDR3 is 14 residues long. The CDR3 DNA reads TGTGCCACCAGCAGAGATGAGGGCTCCTATGGCTACACCTTC. Translated: CATSRDEGSYGYTF.

V usage is TRBV9 and J usage is TRBJ1-2; perhaps TRBD1 as D (6 bases). The CDR3 covers 14 residues. From germline, CDR1 is SGDLS and CDR2 YYNGEE. Trimming cost V 1 base and J 3 bases, with 10 bases left between them. In DNA form, the CDR3 reads TGTGCCAGCAGCGTAACAGGGATGGACTATGGCTACACCTTC. It encodes CASSVTGMDYGYTF.